The subject of this entry is one TCR beta chain. Original methodology: Estimation of nucleated cell counts was performed using reference gene primer amplification. Sequencing used immunoSEQ multiplex PCR; TCRdb keeps in-frame clones, though not all of them. Clonal size and the V and J genes are those of that table, whereas D and trimming came from the DNA. The sample comprises about 55,000 clones, roughly four fifths of which are singletons, and roughly 5.9% rests with the top ten. The data derive from a study of blood T cell repertoires in COVID-19. The overall study: Both acute and convalescent COVID-19 samples were obtained from the United States, Italy and Spain. PBMCs, B-cell-depleted T cells, or T cells were the source of the cDNA or gDNA that made up the material.

V was trimmed by 0 bases and J by 4 bases, leaving 15 bases between them. CDR3 size: 16 residues. Germline V gives CDR1 LGHNA, CDR2 YSLEER. The chain combines TRBV4-3 with TRBJ1-2, with TRBD1 as a possible D gene (6 bases). This receptor was identified in a human donor in a cohort sampled during active or convalescent COVID-19. The specimen was peripheral blood. The CDR3 spells CASSQDWSQGVYGYTF. The CDR3 DNA reads as TGCGCCAGCAGCCAAGATTGGTCACAGGGCGTCTATGGCTACACCTTC.